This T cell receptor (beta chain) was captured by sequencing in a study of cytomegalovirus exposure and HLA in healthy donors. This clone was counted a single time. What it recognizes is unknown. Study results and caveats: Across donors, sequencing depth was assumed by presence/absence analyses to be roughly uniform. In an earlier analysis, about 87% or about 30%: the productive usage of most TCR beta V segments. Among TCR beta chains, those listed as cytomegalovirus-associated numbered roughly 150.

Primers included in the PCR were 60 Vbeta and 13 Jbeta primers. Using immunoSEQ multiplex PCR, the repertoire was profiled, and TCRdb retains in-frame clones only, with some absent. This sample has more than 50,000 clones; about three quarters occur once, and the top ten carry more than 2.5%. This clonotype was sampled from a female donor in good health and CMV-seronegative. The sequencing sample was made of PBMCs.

The CDR3 is CASSPAGGTPRQPQHF. The CDR3 DNA follows: TGTGCCAGCTCACCAGCGGGCGGCACTCCCCGGCAGCCCCAGCATTTT. The chain carries TRBV18 and TRBJ1-5; no clear D. Trimming took 2 bases from V and 7 from J, leaving 18 bases between them. CDR1 KGHSH and CDR2 LQKENI come from the germline V gene. There are 16 residues in the CDR3.